This T cell receptor (beta chain) emerged from a study of cytomegalovirus exposure and HLA in healthy donors. Study conclusions and caveats: Earlier analysis found most TCR beta V segments productive about 90% or about 30% of the time. On later analysis, the bulk of CMV-associated TCR beta chains appeared to be HLA-restricted.

With respect to this clone: Its antigen is not identified.

Primers: 60 Vbeta forward and 13 Jbeta reverse. Sequenced by immunoSEQ multiplex PCR; TCRdb stores in-frame clones only, minus some. The data show 150,000 to 200,000 clones, around 80% seen once. The TCR sequence derives from a man aged 35-49 years in good health and CMV-seronegative. Sequencing was performed on PBMCs.

The CDR3 loop reads CASSRGLGTEAFF. DNA of the CDR3: TGTGCCAGTAGTAGGGGGCTGGGCACTGAAGCTTTCTTT. The chain links TRBV19 to TRBJ1-1; possible D gene TRBD1, 6 bases. Germline CDR1 is LNHDA and CDR2 is SQIVND (reference sequence). Trimming shortened V by 4 bases and J by 4 bases, and 10 bases separated the two germline ends. This CDR3 comprises 13 residues.